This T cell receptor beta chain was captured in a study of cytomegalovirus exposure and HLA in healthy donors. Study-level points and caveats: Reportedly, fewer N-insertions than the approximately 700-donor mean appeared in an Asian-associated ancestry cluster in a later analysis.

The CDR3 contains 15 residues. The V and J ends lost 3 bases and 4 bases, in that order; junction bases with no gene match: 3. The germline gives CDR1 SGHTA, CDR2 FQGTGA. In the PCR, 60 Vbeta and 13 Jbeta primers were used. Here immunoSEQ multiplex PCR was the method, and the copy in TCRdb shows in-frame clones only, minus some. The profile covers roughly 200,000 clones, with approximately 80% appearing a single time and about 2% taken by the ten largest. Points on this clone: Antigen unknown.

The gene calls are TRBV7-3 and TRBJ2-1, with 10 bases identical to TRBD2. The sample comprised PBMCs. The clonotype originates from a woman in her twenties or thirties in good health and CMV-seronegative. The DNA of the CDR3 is TGTGCCAGCAGCTTGGAGCGGGGGGGGTACAATGAGCAGTTCTTC. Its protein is CASSLERGGYNEQFF.